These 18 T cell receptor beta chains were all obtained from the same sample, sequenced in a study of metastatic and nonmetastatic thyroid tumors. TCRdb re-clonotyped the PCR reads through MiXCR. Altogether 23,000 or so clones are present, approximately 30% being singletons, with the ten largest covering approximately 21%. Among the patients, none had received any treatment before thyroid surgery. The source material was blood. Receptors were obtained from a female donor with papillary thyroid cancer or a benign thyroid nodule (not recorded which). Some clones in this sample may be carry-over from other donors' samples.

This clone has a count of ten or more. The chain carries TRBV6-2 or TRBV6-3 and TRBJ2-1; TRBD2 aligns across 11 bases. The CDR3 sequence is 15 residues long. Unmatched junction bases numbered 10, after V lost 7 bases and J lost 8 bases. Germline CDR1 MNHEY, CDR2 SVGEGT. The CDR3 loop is CASNLAGGGLHEQFF. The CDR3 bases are TGTGCCAGCAATTTAGCGGGGGGGGGGTTACATGAGCAGTTCTTC.

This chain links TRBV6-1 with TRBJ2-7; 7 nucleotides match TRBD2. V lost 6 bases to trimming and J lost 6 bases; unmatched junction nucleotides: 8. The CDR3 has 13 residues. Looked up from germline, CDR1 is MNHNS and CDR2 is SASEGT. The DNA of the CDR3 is TGTGCCAGCAGGGCTAGGGAGGGAACCGAGCAGTACTTC. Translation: CASRAREGTEQYF.

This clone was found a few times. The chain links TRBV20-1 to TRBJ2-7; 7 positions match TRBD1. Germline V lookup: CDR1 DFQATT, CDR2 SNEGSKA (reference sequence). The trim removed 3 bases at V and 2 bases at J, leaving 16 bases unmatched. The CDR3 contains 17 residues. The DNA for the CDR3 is TGCAGTGCTAGCCCCGGGACAGCCGCGTCGTCTCCCTACGAGCAGTACTTC. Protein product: CSASPGTAASSPYEQYF.

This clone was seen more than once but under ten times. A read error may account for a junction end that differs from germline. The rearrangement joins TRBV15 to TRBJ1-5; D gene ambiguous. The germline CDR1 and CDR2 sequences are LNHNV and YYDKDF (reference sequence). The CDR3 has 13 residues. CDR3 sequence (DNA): TGTGCCACCAGCAGAGGGTGCGGTCAGCCCCACCATTTT. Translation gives CATSRGCGQPHHF.

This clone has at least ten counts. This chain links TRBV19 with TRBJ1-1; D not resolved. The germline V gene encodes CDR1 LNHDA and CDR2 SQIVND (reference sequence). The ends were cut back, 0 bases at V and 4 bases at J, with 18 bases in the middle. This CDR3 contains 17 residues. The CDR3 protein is CASSIDRAKIGSTEAFF. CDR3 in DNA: TGTGCCAGTAGTATAGATCGCGCCAAAATTGGGAGCACTGAAGCTTTCTTT. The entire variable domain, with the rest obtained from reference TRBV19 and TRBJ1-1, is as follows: DGGITQSPKYLFRKEGQNVTLSCEQNLNHDAMYWYRQDPGQGLRLIYYSQIVNDFQKGDIAEGYSVSREKKESFPLTVTSAQKNPTAFYLCASSIDRAKIGSTEAFFGQGTRLTVV.

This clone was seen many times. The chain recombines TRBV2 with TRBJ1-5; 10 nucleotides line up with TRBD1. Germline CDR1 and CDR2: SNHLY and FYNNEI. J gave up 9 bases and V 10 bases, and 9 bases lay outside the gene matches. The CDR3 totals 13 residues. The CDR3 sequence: CATAGQGTAPQHF. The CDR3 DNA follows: TGTGCCACCGCGGGACAGGGGACGGCGCCCCAGCATTTT.

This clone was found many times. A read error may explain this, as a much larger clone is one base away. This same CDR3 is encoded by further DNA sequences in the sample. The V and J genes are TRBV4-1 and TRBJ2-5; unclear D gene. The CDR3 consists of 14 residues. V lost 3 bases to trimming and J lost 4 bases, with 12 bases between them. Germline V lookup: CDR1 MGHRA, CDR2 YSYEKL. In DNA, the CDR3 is TGCGCCAGCAGCCAGGTATACGTCGGAGAGACCCAGTACTTC. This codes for CASSQVYVGETQYF.

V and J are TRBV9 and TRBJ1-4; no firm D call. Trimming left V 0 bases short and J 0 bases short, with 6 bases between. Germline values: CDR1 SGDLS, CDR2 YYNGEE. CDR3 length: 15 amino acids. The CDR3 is CASSVVTATNEKLFF. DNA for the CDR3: TGTGCCAGCAGCGTAGTTACAGCAACTAATGAAAAACTGTTTTTT.

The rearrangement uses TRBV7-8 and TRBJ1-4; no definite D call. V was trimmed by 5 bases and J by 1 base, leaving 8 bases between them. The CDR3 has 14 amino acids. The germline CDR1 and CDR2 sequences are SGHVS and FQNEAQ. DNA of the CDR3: TGTGCCAGCAGCCCCAGGAGAACTAATGAAAAACTGTTTTTT. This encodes CASSPRRTNEKLFF.

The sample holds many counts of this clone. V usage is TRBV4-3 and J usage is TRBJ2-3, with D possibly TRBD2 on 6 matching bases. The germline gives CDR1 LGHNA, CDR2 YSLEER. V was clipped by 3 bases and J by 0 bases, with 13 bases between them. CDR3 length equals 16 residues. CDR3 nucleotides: TGCGCCAGCAGCCAGGATTTGGGGGGTAGCACAGATACGCAGTATTTT. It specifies CASSQDLGGSTDTQYF.

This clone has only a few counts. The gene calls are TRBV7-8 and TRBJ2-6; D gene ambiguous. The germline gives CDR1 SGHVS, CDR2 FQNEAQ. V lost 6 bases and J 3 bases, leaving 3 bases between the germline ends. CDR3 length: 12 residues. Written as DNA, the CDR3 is TGTGCCAGCAGGTTTGGGGCCAACGTCCTGACTTTC. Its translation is CASRFGANVLTF.

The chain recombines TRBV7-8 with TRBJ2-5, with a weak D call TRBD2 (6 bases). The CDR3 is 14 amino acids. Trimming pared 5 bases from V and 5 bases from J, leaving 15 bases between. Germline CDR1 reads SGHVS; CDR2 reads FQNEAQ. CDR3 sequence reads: CASSAGLARETQYF. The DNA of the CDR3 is TGTGCCAGCAGCGCTGGTCTAGCGCGGGAGACCCAGTACTTC.

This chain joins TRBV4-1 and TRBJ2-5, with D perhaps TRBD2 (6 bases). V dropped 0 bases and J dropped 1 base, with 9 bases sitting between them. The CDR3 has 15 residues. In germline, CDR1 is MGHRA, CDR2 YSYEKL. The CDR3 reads CASSQDMGGQETQYF. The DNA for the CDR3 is TGCGCCAGCAGCCAAGATATGGGGGGCCAAGAGACCCAGTACTTC.

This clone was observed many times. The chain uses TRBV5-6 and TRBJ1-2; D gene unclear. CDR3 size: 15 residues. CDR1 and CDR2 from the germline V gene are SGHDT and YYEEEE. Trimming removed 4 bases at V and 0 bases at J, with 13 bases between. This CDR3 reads CASSIWAASNYGYTF. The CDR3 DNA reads TGTGCCAGCAGCATTTGGGCAGCTTCTAACTATGGCTACACCTTC.

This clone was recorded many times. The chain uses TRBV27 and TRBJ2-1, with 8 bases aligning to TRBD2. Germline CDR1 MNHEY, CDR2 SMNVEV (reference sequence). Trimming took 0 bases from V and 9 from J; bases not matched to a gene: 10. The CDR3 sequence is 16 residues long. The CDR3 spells CASSLSAGTRGTEQFF. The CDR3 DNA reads TGTGCCAGCAGTTTATCCGCCGGGACTAGAGGGACTGAGCAGTTCTTC.

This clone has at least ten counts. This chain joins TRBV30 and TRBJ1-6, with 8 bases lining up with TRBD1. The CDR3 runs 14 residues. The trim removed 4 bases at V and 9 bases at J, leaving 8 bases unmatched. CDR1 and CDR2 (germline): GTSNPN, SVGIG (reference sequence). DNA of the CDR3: TGTGCCTGGAAACCGGGACAGGTCCGTTCACCCCTCCACTTT. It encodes CAWKPGQVRSPLHF.

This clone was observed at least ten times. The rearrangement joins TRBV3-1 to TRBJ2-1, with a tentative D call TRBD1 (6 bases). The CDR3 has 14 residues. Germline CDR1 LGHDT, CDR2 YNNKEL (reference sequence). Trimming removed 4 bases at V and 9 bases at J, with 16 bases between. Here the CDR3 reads CASSPQSTGLEQFF. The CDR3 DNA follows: TGTGCCAGCAGCCCTCAATCGACAGGTCTTGAGCAGTTCTTC.

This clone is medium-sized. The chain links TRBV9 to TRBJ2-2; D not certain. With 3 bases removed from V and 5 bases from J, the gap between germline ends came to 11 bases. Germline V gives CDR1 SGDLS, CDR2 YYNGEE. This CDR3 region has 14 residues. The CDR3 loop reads CASSAHLGTGELFF. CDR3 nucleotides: TGTGCCAGCAGCGCCCACTTGGGTACCGGGGAGCTGTTTTTT. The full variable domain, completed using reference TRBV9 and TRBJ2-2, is DSGVTQTPKHLITATGQRVTLRCSPRSGDLSVYWYQQSLDQGLQFLIQYYNGEERAKGNILERFSAQQFPDLHSELNLSSLELGDSALYFCASSAHLGTGELFFGEGSRLTVL.